The rows below give T cell receptor beta chains drawn from one sample of a study of T cell responses to AZD1222 COVID-19 vaccine. The data were produced by immunoSEQ multiplex PCR, yet TCRdb's version contains in-frame clones alone and is incomplete. The sample gives about 140,000 clones, 90% to 95% of which show up once; 9% to 15% is in the top ten. This specimen consisted of peripheral blood, obtained after recovery from COVID-19. These receptors were obtained from an adult who had recovered from COVID-19. Both conserved end residues are part of each CDR3. Fields, in order: J gene, V gene, clone size, D gene, CDR3 DNA, CDR3 protein. The D gene is left open where the match is weak. The size of a clone is reported for some rows only, either as once, few or many, or as a class for expanded clones.

TRBJ2-5 | TRBV19 | NA | TRBD1 | TGTGCCAGTAGTATTAGTCCCCCGGCAGGGGGAAGGGAGACCCAGTACTTC | CASSISPPAGGRETQYF
TRBJ2-2 | TRBV10-3 | NA | TRBD2 | TGTGCCATCAGTGGACTAGCGGGGGACGGGGAGCTGTTTTTT | CAISGLAGDGELFF
TRBJ2-2 | TRBV6-5 | NA | NA | TGTGCCAGCACAAGTACAGGGTCCCCCGGGGAGCTGTTTTTT | CASTSTGSPGELFF
TRBJ2-7 | TRBV27 | NA | NA | TGTGCCAGCAGTCTAGGAGGGACGGATGGTGTCTACGAGCAGTACTTC | CASSLGGTDGVYEQYF
TRBJ2-3 | TRBV9 | NA | NA | TGTGCCAGCAGCGTTGGGGCAGAAAGCACAGATACGCAGTATTTT | CASSVGAESTDTQYF
TRBJ2-2 | TRBV28 | NA | TRBD2 | TGTGCCAGCAGTTTCCAGGGGACTAGCGGCTACACCGGGGAGCTGTTTTTT | CASSFQGTSGYTGELFF
TRBJ2-2 | TRBV13 | NA | TRBD2 | TGTGCCAGCAGCTTAGGCCCCGGGAGGGAGGGCCCAGGCGGGGAGCTGTTTTTT | CASSLGPGREGPGGELFF
TRBJ2-4 | TRBV19 | NA | TRBD1 | TGTGCCAGTACATCTCGGGACAGTCAAAACATTCAGTACTTC | CASTSRDSQNIQYF
TRBJ1-3 | TRBV18 | once | NA | TGTGCCAGCTCACCAGGCAGGGACCCTGGAAACACCATATATTTT | CASSPGRDPGNTIYF
TRBJ2-4 | TRBV3-1/TRBV3-2 | NA | TRBD1 | TGTGCCAGCAGCAGACAGGGTTCGGACATTCAGTACTTC | CASSRQGSDIQYF
TRBJ1-1 | TRBV14 | NA | NA | TGTGCCAGCAGCCCCCGTAAGTTACAAGGGAACACTGAAGCTTTCTTT | CASSPRKLQGNTEAFF
TRBJ1-1 | TRBV2 | NA | NA | TGTGCCAGCAGGAACCAGCCGAACACTGAAGCTTTCTTT | CASRNQPNTEAFF
TRBJ2-5 | TRBV28 | NA | NA | TGTGCCACCGGATTAGGGCCCAAAGAGACCCAGTACTTC | CATGLGPKETQYF
TRBJ1-1 | TRBV9 | NA | NA | TGTGCCAGCAGCCCCCGCCTCGAAGCTTTCTTT | CASSPRLEAFF
TRBJ2-6 | TRBV13 | once | NA | TGTGCCAGCATATCCCTAAGAGGGGTTAGCTCTGGGGCCAACGTCCTGACTTTC | CASISLRGVSSGANVLTF
TRBJ2-7 | TRBV28 | NA | NA | TGTGCCAGCCCCCCCTCCGGGAAGATCTCCTACGAGCAGTACTTC | CASPPSGKISYEQYF
TRBJ1-1 | TRBV14 | NA | TRBD1 | TGTGCCAGCAGCCATCTTACCGGGACAGGGAACACTGAAGCTTTCTTT | CASSHLTGTGNTEAFF
TRBJ2-1 | TRBV24-1 | NA | NA | TGTGCCACCAGTGATAGGGCGGGGCCCTTATCCTACAATGAGCAGTTCTTC | CATSDRAGPLSYNEQFF
TRBJ2-7 | TRBV28 | NA | NA | TGTGCCAGCAGTCCACTAGATTACGAGCAGTACTTC | CASSPLDYEQYF
TRBJ2-1 | TRBV7-9 | NA | NA | TGTGCCAGCAGCTTAGCCTCGAGTAATGAGCAGTTCTTC | CASSLASSNEQFF